This TCR beta chain was obtained from a study of PD-1 blockade in classical Hodgkin lymphoma. Clones were read by immunoSEQ multiplex PCR, and TCRdb kept only the in-frame ones, dropping some. The profile shows about 21,000 clones, 70% to 80% of them singletons. This clone was seen a handful of times. Following autologous stem cell transplantation, relapse occurred in every patient, and exposure to brentuximab vedotin varied. The CDR3 sequence is 14 residues long. This clonotype originated in a human donor with classical Hodgkin lymphoma. Source: peripheral blood mononuclear cells (PBMCs), taken at baseline. J is TRBJ1-5 and V is TRBV21-1. TRBV21-1 is designated a pseudogene. CDR3 nucleotide sequence: TGTGCCAGCAGCAAAGAGACGAACAATCAGCCCCAGCATTTT. Its protein is CASSKETNNQPQHF.